These 32 T cell receptor beta chains originate from one sample sequenced in a study of blood T cell repertoires in COVID-19. The protocol was immunoSEQ multiplex PCR, while the TCRdb copy is restricted to in-frame clones and leaves out a portion. The sample has 200,000 to 250,000 clones, 70% to 90% seen once. Sample: PBMCs or T cells enriched from blood (not recorded which). The receptors derive from a man aged 25-40 years who had recovered from COVID-19.

The chain is built from TRBV2 and TRBJ2-3; the match to TRBD2 covers 14 bases. The junction had 7 bases not matched to a gene; V was cut back by 9 bases and J by 2 bases. In germline, CDR1 is SNHLY, CDR2 FYNNEI. The CDR3 has 16 residues. As DNA, the CDR3 is TGTGCCAGGAGGGCGACTAGCGGGAGGGTCACAGATACGCAGTATTTT. Translated: CARRATSGRVTDTQYF.

In DNA, the CDR3 is TGTGCCAGCAGCCAAGTCGCCAGTACTAACAAAAACATTCAGTACTTC. It codes for CASSQVASTNKNIQYF. This chain links TRBV14 with TRBJ2-4; D not certain. This CDR3 has 16 residues. The germline V gene has CDR1 SGHDN and CDR2 FVKESK. Trimming stripped 1 base from V and 3 bases from J, with 13 bases between.

The chain recombines TRBV5-1 with TRBJ2-7; 7 nucleotides align to TRBD2. Germline-derived CDR1 and CDR2 are SGHRS and YFSETQ. The CDR3 totals 14 residues. V was clipped by 5 bases and J by 0 bases; unmatched bases: 5. The CDR3 spells CASRLGTNSYEQYF. The CDR3 region has the DNA TGCGCCAGCAGGCTAGGGACTAACTCCTACGAGCAGTACTTC.

V usage is TRBV6-1 and J usage is TRBJ2-7; D not resolved. The V and J ends lost 3 bases and 4 bases respectively, with 4 bases between them. The CDR3 length is 11 residues. The germline gives CDR1 MNHNS, CDR2 SASEGT. Here the CDR3 reads CASSDGYEQYF. CDR3 in DNA: TGTGCCAGCAGTGACGGGTACGAGCAGTACTTC.

The rearrangement links TRBV29-1 to TRBJ2-7; 10 bases line up with TRBD1. J lost 5 bases, V lost 7 bases, and 11 bases had no gene match. The CDR3 runs to 14 residues. Germline CDR1 SQVTM, CDR2 ANQGSEA. The CDR3 nucleotides are TGCAGCGCAGGACGGGACAGGGGAGGCGACGAGCAGTACTTC. As protein: CSAGRDRGGDEQYF.

The J gene is TRBJ1-2, the V gene TRBV19, with 8 bases fitting TRBD1. The CDR3 runs 14 residues. The J segment lost 2 bases and the V segment lost 5 bases, leaving 4 bases of the junction unmatched. Germline-derived CDR1 and CDR2 are LNHDA and SQIVND (reference sequence). The chain's CDR3 is CASSRSGGNYGYTF. The CDR3 coding sequence is TGTGCCAGTAGTCGGTCAGGGGGCAACTATGGCTACACCTTC.

V usage is TRBV27 and J usage is TRBJ1-2; 12 positions match TRBD1. The V segment lost 5 bases and the J segment 4 bases; nucleotides outside the gene matches: 11. The CDR3 loop spans 17 amino acids. CDR1 and CDR2 from the germline V gene are MNHEY and SMNVEV (reference sequence). CDR3 nucleotide sequence: TGTGCCAGCAGTAAGGGGACAGGGGGCGATGGGGGCTATGGCTACACCTTC. Protein sequence: CASSKGTGGDGGYGYTF.

The chain is built from TRBV6-5 and TRBJ1-6; the match to TRBD1 covers 8 bases. Germline V gene data show CDR1 as MNHEY and CDR2 as SVGAGI. The CDR3 runs 13 residues. V lost 10 bases to trimming and J lost 7 bases; unmatched junction nucleotides: 6. The chain's CDR3 is CATTGGGNSPLHF. In DNA form, the CDR3 reads TGTGCCACCACAGGGGGTGGAAATTCACCCCTCCACTTT.

As concerns this clone: The same CDR3 can be traced to other DNA sequences in this sample. V usage is TRBV6-5 and J usage is TRBJ2-5, with a possible D match to TRBD1 (5 bases). V lost 2 bases, J lost 2 bases, and 15 bases lay in between. Germline values: CDR1 MNHEY, CDR2 SVGAGI. The CDR3 has 16 residues. CDR3 sequence reads: CASSYRGDSPQETQYF. The CDR3 DNA is TGTGCCAGCAGTTACAGAGGCGACAGCCCTCAAGAGACCCAGTACTTC.

The V call is TRBV3-1 (or the pseudogene TRBV3-2), the J call TRBJ1-2; 7 bases fit TRBD1. V was clipped by 2 bases and J by 2 bases; unmatched bases: 14. Germline loops: CDR1 LGHDT, CDR2 YNNKEL (reference sequence). This CDR3 comprises 18 residues. The CDR3 is CASSQRDSITNFNYGYTF. The CDR3 DNA is TGTGCCAGCAGCCAACGGGACAGTATTACTAACTTCAACTATGGCTACACCTTC.

V usage is TRBV30 and J usage is TRBJ2-6; D is unresolved. Germline V lookup: CDR1 GTSNPN, CDR2 SVGIG (reference sequence). This CDR3 is built from 15 residues. V lost 0 bases to trimming and J lost 2 bases, with 8 bases between them. The CDR3 DNA reads TGTGCCTGGAGTGTATACCAGGCTGGGGCCAACGTCCTGACTTTC. Its protein is CAWSVYQAGANVLTF.

V and J are TRBV18 and TRBJ2-2, with 12 positions matching TRBD1. With V trimmed by 2 bases and J by 4 bases, 2 bases remained unmatched. In germline, CDR1 is KGHSH, CDR2 LQKENI. The CDR3 has 16 amino acids. This chain's CDR3 is CASSPGTGGSTGELFF. CDR3 in DNA: TGTGCCAGCTCACCAGGGACAGGGGGCAGCACCGGGGAGCTGTTTTTT.

This clone was detected a few times. J is TRBJ1-2 and V is TRBV12-3 or TRBV12-4, with 8 bases lining up with TRBD1. Losses at the gene ends were 5 bases for V and 8 bases for J; bases not matched to a gene: 1. CDR3 length equals 11 residues. DNA for the CDR3: TGTGCCAGCAGTCGGACAGGGGGCTACACCTTC. This sequence encodes CASSRTGGYTF.

The chain is built from TRBV10-3 and TRBJ1-1; 7 bases agree with TRBD1. Germline V gives CDR1 ENHRY, CDR2 SYGVKD. V was clipped by 4 bases and J by 0 bases; unmatched bases: 8. The CDR3 is 16 residues long. The CDR3 nucleotides read TGTGCCATCAGTGTCACAGGGGATCTCATGAACACTGAAGCTTTCTTT. Its translation: CAISVTGDLMNTEAFF.

The chain combines TRBV30 with TRBJ1-3; D is unclear. The CDR3 has 16 residues. Germline CDR1 and CDR2: GTSNPN and SVGIG (reference sequence). Trimming cost V 0 bases and J 3 bases, with 15 bases left between them. CDR3: CAWSVRWLGSGNTIYF. As DNA, the CDR3 is TGTGCCTGGAGTGTACGGTGGTTGGGCAGTGGAAACACCATATATTTT.

The V gene is TRBV28, the J gene TRBJ1-3; weak D call: TRBD1 (5 bases). From germline, CDR1 is MDHEN and CDR2 SYDVKM. This CDR3 spans 15 amino acids. Trimming removed 4 bases at V and 3 bases at J, with 13 bases between. The CDR3 reads CASSSQGADGNTIYF. In DNA, the CDR3 is TGTGCCAGCAGTTCCCAAGGGGCTGATGGAAACACCATATATTTT. Looking up the rest from reference TRBV28 and TRBJ1-3 gives the full variable domain: DVKVTQSSRYLVKRTGEKVFLECVQDMDHENMFWYRQDPGLGLRLIYFSYDVKMKEKGDIPEGYSVSREKKERFSLILESASTNQTSMYLCASSSQGADGNTIYFGEGSWLTVV.

The J gene is TRBJ2-1, the V gene TRBV27; D might be TRBD2 (6 bases). The CDR3 is 14 residues long. Trimming shortened V by 4 bases and J by 10 bases, and 17 bases separated the two germline ends. Germline values: CDR1 MNHEY, CDR2 SMNVEV (reference sequence). CDR3 in amino acids: CASSSGPPGGEQFF. The CDR3 DNA sequence: TGTGCCAGCAGTTCCGGGCCTCCTGGGGGGGAGCAGTTCTTC.

This chain joins TRBV2 and TRBJ2-7, with 10 positions matching TRBD2. V was pared by 7 bases and J by 6 bases, with 12 bases of the junction left unmatched. The CDR3 loop spans 15 amino acids. CDR1 and CDR2 (germline): SNHLY, FYNNEI. The CDR3: CASTTWASGGGEQYF. The CDR3 nucleotides are TGTGCCAGCACCACCTGGGCTAGCGGGGGAGGCGAGCAGTACTTC.

This sequence joins TRBV7-2 and TRBJ2-1; tentatively, D is TRBD2 (7 bases). Germline CDR1 and CDR2: SGHTA and FQGNSA. V dropped 5 bases and J dropped 3 bases, with 17 bases sitting between them. CDR3 size: 16 residues. CDR3 amino acids: CASSLRRGGLYNEQFF. The CDR3 nucleotides are TGTGCCAGCAGCCTCCGGAGGGGGGGGCTCTACAATGAGCAGTTCTTC.

The gene calls are TRBV7-9 and TRBJ2-1; TRBD1 agrees at 7 bases. The CDR3 spans 17 residues. Germline V lookup: CDR1 SEHNR, CDR2 FQNEAQ (reference sequence). Trimming took 5 bases from V and 8 from J; bases not matched to a gene: 18. The CDR3 DNA reads as TGTGCCAGCAGCCCACTCCCACGTAGGACAGGAAGGGATGAGCAGTTCTTC. This gives the protein CASSPLPRRTGRDEQFF.

The CDR3 loop is CASRGTSGSNEQFF. The CDR3 bases are TGTGCCAGCAGGGGGACTAGCGGGAGTAATGAGCAGTTCTTC. The chain has TRBV3-1 (or the pseudogene TRBV3-2) and TRBJ2-1; TRBD2 matches 14 bases. The CDR3 is 14 residues long. Germline V gene data show CDR1 as LGHDT and CDR2 as YNNKEL (reference sequence). V trimming: 6 bases; J trimming: 7 bases; junction bases outside the gene matches: 2.

The rearrangement links TRBV27 to TRBJ2-2; tentative D call: TRBD2 (6 bases). Germline loops: CDR1 MNHEY, CDR2 SMNVEV (reference sequence). The CDR3 length is 13 residues. Trimming took 6 bases from V and 6 from J, leaving 11 bases between them. The CDR3 DNA reads as TGTGCCAGCAGCGCCTGGGAGGCCGGGGAGCTGTTTTTT. Translation: CASSAWEAGELFF.

This chain connects TRBV28 to TRBJ2-1, with 7 bases identical to TRBD1. Germline CDR1 reads MDHEN; CDR2 reads SYDVKM. V was pared by 8 bases and J by 3 bases, with 1 base of the junction left unmatched. CDR3 length equals 12 residues. The chain's CDR3 is CASSGGYNEQFF. The CDR3, as DNA: TGTGCCAGCTCAGGGGGCTACAATGAGCAGTTCTTC.

This chain joins TRBV6-5 and TRBJ1-2, with D tentatively TRBD1 (6 bases). CDR3 size: 16 residues. V was clipped by 4 bases and J by 2 bases, with 17 bases between them. Germline V gives CDR1 MNHEY, CDR2 SVGAGI. The CDR3: CASSSNRVPINYGYTF. CDR3 in DNA: TGTGCCAGCAGTTCCAACAGGGTGCCAATAAACTATGGCTACACCTTC.

The chain carries TRBV27 and TRBJ1-1; D may be TRBD1 (5 bases). CDR1 MNHEY and CDR2 SMNVEV come from the germline V gene (reference sequence). The CDR3 is 19 residues long. With 0 bases removed from V and 3 bases from J, the gap between germline ends came to 23 bases. CDR3 sequence reads: CASSLSRQPNQWMDTEAFF. The CDR3 region has the DNA TGTGCCAGCAGTTTATCGCGACAGCCAAATCAGTGGATGGACACTGAAGCTTTCTTT.

This clone was recorded only once. The chain carries TRBV28 and TRBJ2-3; TRBD1 matches 7 bases. CDR3 length: 15 residues. Germline loops: CDR1 MDHEN, CDR2 SYDVKM. V was clipped by 8 bases and J by 1 base; unmatched bases: 9. The chain's CDR3 is CASVAGGIGTDTQYF. CDR3 sequence (DNA): TGTGCCAGCGTGGCAGGGGGTATCGGCACAGATACGCAGTATTTT.

The chain is built from TRBV2 and TRBJ2-1; TRBD2 agrees at 10 bases. Germline V lookup: CDR1 SNHLY, CDR2 FYNNEI. The CDR3 contains 14 residues. V trimming: 6 bases; J trimming: 6 bases; junction bases outside the gene matches: 5. The DNA for the CDR3 is TGTGCCAGCAGAAGTCCTAGCGGGGGCAATGAGCAGTTCTTC. Residues: CASRSPSGGNEQFF.

The chain employs TRBV7-9 and TRBJ1-2; TRBD1 matches 10 bases. In germline, CDR1 is SEHNR, CDR2 FQNEAQ (reference sequence). This CDR3 comprises 14 residues. The V and J ends lost 3 bases and 7 bases, in that order; junction bases with no gene match: 5. The DNA for the CDR3 is TGTGCCAGCAGCTTGCGACAGGGGGCCGTTGGCTACACCTTC. This sequence encodes CASSLRQGAVGYTF.

V and J are TRBV11-3 and TRBJ2-5; TRBD1 agrees at 11 bases. This CDR3 has 15 residues. The V segment lost 5 bases and the J segment 2 bases; nucleotides outside the gene matches: 4. Germline CDR1 is SGHNT and CDR2 is YENEEA. Here the CDR3 DNA reads TGTGCCAGCAGCGCAGGACAGGGGGCTCAAGAGACCCAGTACTTC. Its translation: CASSAGQGAQETQYF.

The DNA of the CDR3 is TGTGCCAGCAGCCCTCGGACAGGCGCCACTGAAGCTTTCTTT. It is translated as CASSPRTGATEAFF. The V gene is TRBV7-2, the J gene TRBJ1-1; 7 nucleotides align to TRBD1. CDR1 and CDR2 from the germline V gene are SGHTA and FQGNSA. V dropped 5 bases and J dropped 4; count of bases not matched to a gene: 7. This CDR3 region has 14 residues.

The chain joins TRBV7-8 to TRBJ1-3; D remains ambiguous. V lost 0 bases and J 0 bases, leaving 9 bases between the germline ends. Germline lookup yields CDR1 SGHVS and CDR2 FQNEAQ. This CDR3 has 16 residues. The CDR3 bases are TGTGCCAGCAGCTTAGCGCTGGGGAGCTCTGGAAACACCATATATTTT. It translates to CASSLALGSSGNTIYF.

This chain connects TRBV24-1 to TRBJ1-3; tentative D call: TRBD1 (5 bases). The CDR3 has 11 residues. Trimming pared 12 bases from V and 4 bases from J, leaving 9 bases between. Germline-derived CDR1 and CDR2 are KGHDR and SFDVKD. The CDR3 loop reads CAPNRGNTIYF. The CDR3 DNA reads TGTGCCCCCAACAGGGGAAACACCATATATTTT.